This TCR beta chain was found in a study of cytomegalovirus exposure and HLA in healthy donors. Overall study: A previous analysis identified 100 million or so unique TCR beta sequences derived from around 200 million T cells.

A word on this clone: Its antigen remains unidentified.

This PCR relied on a set of 60 Vbeta primers and 13 Jbeta primers. Sequencing used immunoSEQ multiplex PCR; TCRdb keeps in-frame clones, though not all of them. Here the sample spans about 100,000 clones, roughly 80% being singletons. Whole-study results and caveats: The authors later linked a missense DCLRE1C variant to TCR beta V- and J-gene trimming. An analysis done earlier found most TCR beta V segments productive about 87% or about 30% of the time.

Among the donors, all were healthy bone marrow donors. Source material: PBMCs. The TCR originated in a man aged 40-55 years in good health and CMV-seropositive.

The CDR3 DNA sequence: TGCGCCAGCAGCCAACTACTACTAGCGGAGCACAATGAGCAGTTCTTC. Translating it yields CASSQLLLAEHNEQFF. The chain combines TRBV4-1 with TRBJ2-1; 8 bases match TRBD2. In germline, CDR1 is MGHRA, CDR2 YSYEKL. Germline trimming cut 2 bases from V and 5 bases from J; bases unmatched to any gene: 8. This CDR3 spans 16 amino acids.